The T cell receptor beta chain under discussion was sequenced for a study of blood T cell repertoires in COVID-19. V lost 3 bases and J 8 bases, leaving 14 bases between the germline ends. Germline CDR1 is KGHSH and CDR2 is LQKENI. The CDR3 is 14 residues long. During the 2 weeks before they entered the study, exposed participants had met someone with a PCR-confirmed or clinician-diagnosed COVID-19 case. This clone was counted once. Sequencing used immunoSEQ multiplex PCR; TCRdb keeps in-frame clones, though not all of them. The table lists 200,000 to 250,000 clones, approximately 90% of them singletons.

The V and J genes are TRBV18 and TRBJ2-1, with D possibly being TRBD2 (5 bases). The sequence came from a man over 45 who had been exposed to COVID-19. Sequencing input: PBMCs or T cells enriched from blood (not recorded which). DNA for the CDR3: TGTGCCAGCTCACCGACTATGCCTGGGGATGAGCAGTTCTTC. This encodes CASSPTMPGDEQFF. Full variable domain (rest looked up from reference TRBV18 and TRBJ2-1): NAGVMQNPRHLVRRRGQEARLRCSPMKGHSHVYWYRQLPEEGLKFMVYLQKENIIDESGMPKERFSAEFPKEGPSILRIQQVVRGDSAAYFCASSPTMPGDEQFFGPGTRLTVL.